This T cell receptor (beta chain) comes out of a study of shared clonotypes between healthy human individuals. Trimming shortened V by 6 bases and J by 0 bases, and 21 bases separated the two germline ends. The CDR3 contains 17 residues. Germline CDR1 and CDR2: MGHDK and SYGVNS. Using immunoSEQ multiplex PCR, the repertoire was profiled, and TCRdb retains in-frame clones only, with some absent. Here the sample spans a few hundred thousand clones, about 96% being singletons. Points on this clone: The antigen is undetermined.

Findings and limits, study-wide: In a handful of donors, roughly 5.2% of naive CD4 clonotypes appeared in common.

The gene calls are TRBV25-1 and TRBJ2-7, with D possibly being TRBD1 (6 bases). The receptor was derived from a woman aged 25 to 45 in good health. Sequencing input: naive CD4+ T cells sorted from blood. Subset in this sample: CD45RA+ positively selected. The CDR3: CASSDLMWAGDSYEQYF. Here the CDR3 DNA reads TGTGCCAGCAGCGACCTAATGTGGGCAGGGGACTCCTACGAGCAGTACTTC.